The TCR beta chain described here comes from a study of monozygotic twins with inflammatory bowel disease. Following a re-call of the 5' RACE reads, TCRdb has one entry per CDR3 protein and lacks DNA. The specimen's table records 140,000 to 150,000 distinct CDR3 sequences. CDR1 and CDR2 from the germline V gene are SGHRS and YFSETQ. This CDR3 is 15 amino acids long. The sequence was collected from a human donor with ulcerative colitis or Crohn's disease, or a healthy co-twin of an affected twin (not recorded which). The V call is TRBV5-1, the J call TRBJ2-5; the TRBD1 assignment by TCRdb is unverifiable without DNA. The specimen sequenced was blood. This CDR3 is CASSLPYREIETQYF.